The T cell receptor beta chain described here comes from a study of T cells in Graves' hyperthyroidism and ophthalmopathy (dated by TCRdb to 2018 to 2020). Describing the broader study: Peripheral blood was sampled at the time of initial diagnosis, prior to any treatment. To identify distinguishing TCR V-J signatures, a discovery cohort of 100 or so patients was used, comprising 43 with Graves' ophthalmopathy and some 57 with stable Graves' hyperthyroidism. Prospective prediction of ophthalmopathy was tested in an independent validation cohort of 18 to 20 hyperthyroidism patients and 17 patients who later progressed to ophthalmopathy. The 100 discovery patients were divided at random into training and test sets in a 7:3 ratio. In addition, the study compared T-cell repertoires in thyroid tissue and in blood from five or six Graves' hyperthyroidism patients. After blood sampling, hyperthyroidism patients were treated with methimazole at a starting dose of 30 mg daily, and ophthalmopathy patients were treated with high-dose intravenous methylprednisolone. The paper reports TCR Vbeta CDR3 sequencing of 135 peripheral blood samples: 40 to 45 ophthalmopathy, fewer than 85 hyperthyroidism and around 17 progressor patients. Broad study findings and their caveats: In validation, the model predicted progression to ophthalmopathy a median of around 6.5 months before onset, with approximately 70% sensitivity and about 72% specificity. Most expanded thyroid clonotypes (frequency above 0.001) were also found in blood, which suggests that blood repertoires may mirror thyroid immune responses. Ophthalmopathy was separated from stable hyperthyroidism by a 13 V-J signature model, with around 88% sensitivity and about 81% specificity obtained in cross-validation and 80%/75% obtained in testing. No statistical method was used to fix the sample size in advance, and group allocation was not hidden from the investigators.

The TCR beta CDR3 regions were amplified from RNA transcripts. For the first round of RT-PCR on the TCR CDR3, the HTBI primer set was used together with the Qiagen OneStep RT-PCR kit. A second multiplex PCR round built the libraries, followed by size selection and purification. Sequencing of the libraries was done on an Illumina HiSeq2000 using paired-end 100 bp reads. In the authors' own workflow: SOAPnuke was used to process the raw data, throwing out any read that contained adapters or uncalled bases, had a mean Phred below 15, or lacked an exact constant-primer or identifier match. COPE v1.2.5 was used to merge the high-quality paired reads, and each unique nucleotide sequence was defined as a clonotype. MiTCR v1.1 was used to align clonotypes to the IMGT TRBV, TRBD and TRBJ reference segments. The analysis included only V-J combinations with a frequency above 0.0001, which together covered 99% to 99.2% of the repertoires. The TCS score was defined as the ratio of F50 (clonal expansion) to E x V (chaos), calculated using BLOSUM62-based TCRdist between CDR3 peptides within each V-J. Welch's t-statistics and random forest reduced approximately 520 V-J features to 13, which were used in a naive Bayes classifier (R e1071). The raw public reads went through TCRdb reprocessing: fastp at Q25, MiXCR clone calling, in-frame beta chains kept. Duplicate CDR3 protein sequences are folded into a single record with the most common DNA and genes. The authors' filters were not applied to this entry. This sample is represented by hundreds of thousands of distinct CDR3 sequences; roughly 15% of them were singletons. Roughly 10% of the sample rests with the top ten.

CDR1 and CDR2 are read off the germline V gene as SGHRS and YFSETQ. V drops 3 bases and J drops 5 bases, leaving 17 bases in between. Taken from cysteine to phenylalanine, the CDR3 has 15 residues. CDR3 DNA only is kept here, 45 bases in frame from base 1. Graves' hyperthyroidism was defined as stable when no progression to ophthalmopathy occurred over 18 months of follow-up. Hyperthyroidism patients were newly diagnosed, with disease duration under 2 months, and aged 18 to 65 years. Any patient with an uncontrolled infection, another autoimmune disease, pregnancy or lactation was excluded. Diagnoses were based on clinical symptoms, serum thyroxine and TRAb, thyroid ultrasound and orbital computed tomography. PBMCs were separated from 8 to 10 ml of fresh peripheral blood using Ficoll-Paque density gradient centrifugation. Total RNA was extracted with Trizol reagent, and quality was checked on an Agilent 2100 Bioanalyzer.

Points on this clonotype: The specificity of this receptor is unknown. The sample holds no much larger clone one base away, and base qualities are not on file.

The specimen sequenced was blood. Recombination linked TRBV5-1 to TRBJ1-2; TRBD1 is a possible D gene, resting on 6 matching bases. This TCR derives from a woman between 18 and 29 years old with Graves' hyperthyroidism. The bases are TGCGCCAGCAGCTCCCGGGGGGGGGGCGCTTATGGCTACACCTTC. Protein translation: CASSSRGGGAYGYTF.